This TCR beta chain emerged from a study of T cells in Graves' hyperthyroidism and ophthalmopathy. A lack of ophthalmopathy progression within 18 months defined stable Graves' hyperthyroidism. Amplification of TCR beta CDR3 regions used RNA as the template. The TCR CDR3 was amplified in a first-round RT-PCR using the HTBI primer set. MiXCR, applied by TCRdb to the multiplex PCR reads, yields one record per CDR3 protein. This table has fewer than 700,000 distinct CDR3 sequences, roughly 15% appearing once. Study conclusions and caveats: The model predicted ophthalmopathy a median roughly 6.3 months before onset. Within blood appeared most thyroid clonotypes that had expanded above 0.001.

This clonotype appeared once. Its specificity is not known. One end of the junction fails to match germline, which may point to a read error. The CDR3 is 16 amino acids. Germline V lookup: CDR1 KGHDR, CDR2 SFDVKD. Sequenced sample: blood. This chain links TRBV24-1 with TRBJ2-1; 8 nucleotides match TRBD2. This clonotype was sampled from a woman aged 25 to 45 with Graves' hyperthyroidism. The CDR3 loop is CASSDLATSVYNEQFF. In nucleotides, the CDR3 is TGTGCCTCCAGTGATTTGGCGACTAGCGTTTACAATGAGCAGTTCTTC.